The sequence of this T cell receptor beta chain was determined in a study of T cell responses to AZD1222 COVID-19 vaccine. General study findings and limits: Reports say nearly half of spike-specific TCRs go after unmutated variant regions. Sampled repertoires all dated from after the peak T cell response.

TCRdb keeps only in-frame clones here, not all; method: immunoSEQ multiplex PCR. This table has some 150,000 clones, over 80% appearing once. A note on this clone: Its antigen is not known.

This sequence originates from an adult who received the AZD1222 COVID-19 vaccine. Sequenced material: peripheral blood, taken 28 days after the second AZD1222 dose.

The CDR3 coding sequence is TGTGCCAGCAGCCCCATAGCGGGGGGGGAGACCCAGTACTTC. Protein: CASSPIAGGETQYF. V usage is TRBV3-1 (or the pseudogene TRBV3-2) and J usage is TRBJ2-5, with TRBD2 matching over 11 bases. The CDR3 covers 14 residues. V was clipped by 4 bases and J by 5 bases; unmatched bases: 3. Germline assignment: CDR1 LGHDT and CDR2 YNNKEL (reference sequence).